This T cell receptor (beta chain) is drawn from a study of T cell responses to AZD1222 COVID-19 vaccine. Overall study results and limits: Close to half of all spike-specific TCRs reportedly target regions of the variants that are unmutated. Mapped onto spike, vaccine-associated CD4 TCRs spanned it and were dominant at 160-218 and 743-854. Baseline seropositivity occurred in only a handful of AZD1222 recipients.

A word on this clone: The antigen remains undetermined.

V was pared by 1 base and J by 1 base, with 7 bases between. The CDR3 covers 14 residues. Germline values: CDR1 SNHLY, CDR2 FYNNEI. Clones were sequenced by immunoSEQ multiplex PCR, and TCRdb holds only the in-frame ones, with some missing. The sample comprises 130,000 or so clones, roughly nine tenths of which are singletons, and about 9.5% rests with the top ten. J is TRBJ1-1 and V is TRBV2; TRBD1 might be the D (6 bases). This clonotype was sampled from an adult who received the AZD1222 COVID-19 vaccine. The sample consisted of peripheral blood, taken 28 days after the second AZD1222 dose. CDR3 residues: CASSEVQGNTEAFF. The CDR3 coding sequence is TGTGCCAGCAGTGAAGTACAGGGGAACACTGAAGCTTTCTTT.